One T cell receptor (beta chain) is described in this entry. The CDR3 contains 12 residues. Between the trimmed V and J ends, which lost 3 bases and 13 bases, there was a span of 10 bases. The data originate from a study of blood T cell repertoires in COVID-19. Across the whole study: Acute and convalescent COVID-19 samples came from the United States, Italy and Spain.

Study processing details: Nucleated cell counts were estimated from reference gene primer amplification. Using immunoSEQ multiplex PCR, the repertoire was profiled, and TCRdb retains in-frame clones only, with some absent. That table gives V, J and clone size, and the DNA gave D and trimming. Of approximately 190,000 clones in the sample, 80% to 90% were seen once. The receptor was derived from a man between 25 and 39 years old with active or convalescent COVID-19. Sequencing input: peripheral blood. The J gene is TRBJ1-6, the V gene TRBV12-3 or TRBV12-4; D may be TRBD1 (5 bases). CDR3 sequence reads: CASSFGGRPLHF. For the CDR3, the DNA is TGTGCCAGCAGTTTCGGGGGAAGGCCCCTCCACTTT.